Each of the 8 T cell receptor beta chains below was sequenced from the same sample in a study of cytomegalovirus exposure and HLA in healthy donors. PCR was performed using 60 Vbeta and 13 Jbeta primers. TCRdb's copy holds only in-frame clones and misses some; the assay was immunoSEQ multiplex PCR. The sample records about 89,000 clones, 60% to 80% being singletons. The sequenced sample consisted of PBMCs. The origin of the receptors is a man aged 25-45 years in good health and CMV-seronegative.

This rearrangement joins TRBV18 to TRBJ2-3, with D possibly being TRBD2 (5 bases). Germline V gives CDR1 KGHSH, CDR2 LQKENI. The CDR3 length is 18 residues. Trimming left V 3 bases short and J 4 bases short, with 23 bases between. The CDR3 coding sequence is TGTGCCAGCTCACCCTACTCCTTAGTAGCGAAGAGCGCAGATACGCAGTATTTT. Its translation is CASSPYSLVAKSADTQYF.

This clone occurred once. The chain links TRBV29-1 to TRBJ2-2, with D possibly being TRBD2 (6 bases). Germline CDR1 is SQVTM and CDR2 is ANQGSEA. Trimming cost V 1 base and J 1 base, with 7 bases left between them. This CDR3 is built from 14 residues. The CDR3 sequence: CSVEGGGNTGELFF. In DNA, the CDR3 is TGCAGCGTTGAAGGGGGAGGGAACACCGGGGAGCTGTTTTTT.

In nucleotides, the CDR3 is TGTGCCAGCAGTTATAAGAGAAGCAATCAGCCCCAGCATTTT. Its translation: CASSYKRSNQPQHF. The chain is built from TRBV6-5 and TRBJ1-5; D unclear. V lost 3 bases and J lost 1, with 7 bases in between. Germline values: CDR1 MNHEY, CDR2 SVGAGI. The CDR3 is 14 amino acids.

V gene TRBV7-2 combines with J gene TRBJ1-3; 8 nucleotides match TRBD1. V was pared by 4 bases and J by 0 bases, with 5 bases of the junction left unmatched. CDR3 length equals 16 residues. Germline CDR1 is SGHTA and CDR2 is FQGNSA. The CDR3 region is CASSSWTGSSGNTIYF. The CDR3 coding sequence is TGTGCCAGCAGCTCGTGGACAGGGAGCTCTGGAAACACCATATATTTT.

The chain couples TRBV7-2 to TRBJ2-6; D perhaps matches TRBD1 (5 bases). The length of the CDR3 is 16 residues. The V end lost 1 base, the J end lost 2 bases, and 9 bases lay between the germline ends. Germline assignment: CDR1 SGHTA and CDR2 FQGNSA. CDR3 protein: CASSLVGRAGANVLTF. CDR3 coding DNA: TGTGCCAGCAGCTTAGTCGGCAGGGCTGGGGCCAACGTCCTGACTTTC.

Only a few counts were recorded for this clone. The chain carries TRBV28 and TRBJ2-3, with 11 bases that match TRBD1. Germline CDR1 is MDHEN and CDR2 is SYDVKM. J lost 8 bases, V lost 4 bases, and 14 bases had no gene match. The CDR3 loop spans 17 amino acids. The CDR3 DNA is TGTGCCAGCAGTTGGGGGATAGGGACAGGGGGAGAAGGTACGCAGTATTTT. The encoded protein is CASSWGIGTGGEGTQYF.

The chain joins TRBV11-2 to TRBJ2-1; D ambiguous. There are 17 residues in the CDR3. V was shortened by 4 bases and J by 5 bases, with 21 bases between the two germline ends. The V gene's germline CDR1 is SGHAT and CDR2 FQNNGV. This chain's CDR3 is CASSSTYPAELHNEQFF. The CDR3 DNA reads as TGTGCCAGCAGCTCGACCTACCCTGCGGAACTTCACAATGAGCAGTTCTTC. The variable domain in full, with the rest retrieved from reference TRBV11-2 and TRBJ2-1, is EAGVAQSPRYKIIEKRQSVAFWCNPISGHATLYWYQQILGQGPKLLIQFQNNGVVDDSQLPKDRFSAERLKGVDSTLKIQPAKLEDSAVYLCASSSTYPAELHNEQFFGPGTRLTVL.

The chain is built from TRBV6-5 and TRBJ1-1; 9 nucleotides agree with TRBD1. V trimming: 5 bases; J trimming: 5 bases; junction bases outside the gene matches: 3. The CDR3 is 13 residues long. The germline gives CDR1 MNHEY, CDR2 SVGAGI. CDR3 sequence (DNA): TGTGCCAGCAGTGCGACAGGGGGGACTGAAGCTTTCTTT. It translates to CASSATGGTEAFF.